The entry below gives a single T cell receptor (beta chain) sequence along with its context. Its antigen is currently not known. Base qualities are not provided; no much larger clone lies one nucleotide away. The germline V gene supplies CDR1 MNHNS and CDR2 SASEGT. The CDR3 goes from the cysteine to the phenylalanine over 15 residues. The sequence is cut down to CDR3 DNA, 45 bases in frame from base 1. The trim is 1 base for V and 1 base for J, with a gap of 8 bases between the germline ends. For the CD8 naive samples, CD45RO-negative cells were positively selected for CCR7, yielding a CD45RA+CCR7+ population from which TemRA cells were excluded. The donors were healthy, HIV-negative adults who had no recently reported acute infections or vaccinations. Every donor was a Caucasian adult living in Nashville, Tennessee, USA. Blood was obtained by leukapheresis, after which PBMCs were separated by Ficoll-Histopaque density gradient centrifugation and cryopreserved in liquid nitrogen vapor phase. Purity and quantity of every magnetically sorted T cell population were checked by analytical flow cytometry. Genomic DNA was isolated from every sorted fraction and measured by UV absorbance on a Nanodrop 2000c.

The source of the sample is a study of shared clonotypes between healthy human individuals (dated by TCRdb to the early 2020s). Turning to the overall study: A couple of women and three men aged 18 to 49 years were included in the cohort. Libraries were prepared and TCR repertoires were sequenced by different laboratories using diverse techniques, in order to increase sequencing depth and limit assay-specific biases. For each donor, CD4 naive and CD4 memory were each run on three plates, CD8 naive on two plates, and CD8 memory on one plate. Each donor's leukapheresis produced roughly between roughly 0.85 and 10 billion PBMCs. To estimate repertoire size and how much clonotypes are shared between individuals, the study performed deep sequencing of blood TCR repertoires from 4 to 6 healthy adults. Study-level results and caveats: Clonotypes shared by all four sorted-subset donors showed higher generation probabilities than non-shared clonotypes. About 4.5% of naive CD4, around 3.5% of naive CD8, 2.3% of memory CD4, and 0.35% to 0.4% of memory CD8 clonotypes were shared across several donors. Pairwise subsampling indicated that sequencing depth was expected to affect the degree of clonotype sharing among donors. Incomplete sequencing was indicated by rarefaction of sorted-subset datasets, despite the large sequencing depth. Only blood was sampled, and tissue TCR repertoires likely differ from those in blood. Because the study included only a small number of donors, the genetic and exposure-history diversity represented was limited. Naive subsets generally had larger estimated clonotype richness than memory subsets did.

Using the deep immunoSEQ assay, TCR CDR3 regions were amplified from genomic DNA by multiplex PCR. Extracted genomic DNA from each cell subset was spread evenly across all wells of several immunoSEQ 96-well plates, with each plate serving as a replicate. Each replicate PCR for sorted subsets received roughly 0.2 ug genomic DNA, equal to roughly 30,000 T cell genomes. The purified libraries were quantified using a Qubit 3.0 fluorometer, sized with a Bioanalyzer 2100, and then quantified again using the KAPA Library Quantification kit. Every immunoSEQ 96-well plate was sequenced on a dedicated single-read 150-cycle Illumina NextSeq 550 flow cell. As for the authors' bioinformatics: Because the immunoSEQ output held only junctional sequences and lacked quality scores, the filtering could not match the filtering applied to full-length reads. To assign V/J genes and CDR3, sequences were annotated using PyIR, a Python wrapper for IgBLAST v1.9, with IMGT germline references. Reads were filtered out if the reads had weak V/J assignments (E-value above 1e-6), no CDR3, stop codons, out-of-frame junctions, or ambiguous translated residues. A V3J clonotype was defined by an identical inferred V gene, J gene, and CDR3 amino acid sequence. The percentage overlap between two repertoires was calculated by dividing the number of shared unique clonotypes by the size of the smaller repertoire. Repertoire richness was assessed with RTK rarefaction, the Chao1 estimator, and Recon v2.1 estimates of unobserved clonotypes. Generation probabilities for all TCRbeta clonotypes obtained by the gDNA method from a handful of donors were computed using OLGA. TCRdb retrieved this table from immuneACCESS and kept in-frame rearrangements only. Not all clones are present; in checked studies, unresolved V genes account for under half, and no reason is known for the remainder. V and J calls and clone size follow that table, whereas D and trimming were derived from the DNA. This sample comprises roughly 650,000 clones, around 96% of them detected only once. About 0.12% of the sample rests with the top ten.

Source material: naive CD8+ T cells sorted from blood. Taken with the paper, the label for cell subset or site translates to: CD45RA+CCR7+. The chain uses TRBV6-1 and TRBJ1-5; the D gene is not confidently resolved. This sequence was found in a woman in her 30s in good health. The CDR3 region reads CASSEGVMSNQPQHF. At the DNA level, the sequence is TGTGCCAGCAGTGAAGGTGTTATGAGCAATCAGCCCCAGCATTTT.